These 9 T cell receptor beta chains were all obtained from the same sample, sequenced in a study of shared clonotypes between healthy human individuals. TCRdb's table, derived via immunoSEQ multiplex PCR, lists solely in-frame clones and lacks some. The sample includes about 1,500,000 clones, about 96% of them seen just once. Source material: naive CD4+ T cells sorted from blood. This sample's subset: CD45RA+ positively selected. The receptor set was obtained from a young man in good health.

The chain recombines TRBV7-8 with TRBJ1-1; D is unresolved. This CDR3 region has 15 residues. Germline assignment: CDR1 SGHVS and CDR2 FQNEAQ. The ends were cut back, 3 bases at V and 5 bases at J, with 16 bases in the middle. Here the CDR3 reads CASSLATIQGTEAFF. CDR3 DNA sequence: TGTGCCAGCAGCTTGGCTACCATCCAAGGGACTGAAGCTTTCTTT.

This sequence joins TRBV5-4 and TRBJ2-3; maybe TRBD2 (5 bases). Germline V CDR1 and CDR2: SGHNT, YYREEE (reference sequence). Between the trimmed V and J ends, which lost 3 bases and 5 bases, there was a span of 16 bases. The CDR3 is 15 residues long. CDR3 loop: CASSSIPSREDTQYF. The CDR3 nucleotides are TGTGCCAGCAGCTCCATTCCTTCGAGGGAAGATACGCAGTATTTT.

This chain links TRBV19 with TRBJ1-2; no reliable D call. CDR3 length: 14 amino acids. The V and J ends lost 1 base and 7 bases respectively, with 13 bases between them. Germline V gene data show CDR1 as LNHDA and CDR2 as SQIVND (reference sequence). The CDR3: CASSIVVGRSGYTF. As DNA, the CDR3 is TGTGCCAGTAGTATAGTAGTTGGGAGGTCTGGCTACACCTTC.

The chain couples TRBV5-1 to TRBJ2-1, with D possibly matching TRBD2 (6 bases). Germline CDR1 is SGHRS and CDR2 is YFSETQ. Trimming took off 6 bases at V and 0 bases at J, with 10 bases between the two ends. The CDR3 totals 14 residues. CDR3 loop: CASTPTSSYNEQFF. The DNA for the CDR3 is TGCGCCAGCACCCCGACTAGCTCCTACAATGAGCAGTTCTTC.

The CDR3 loop is CASSVDHRGGSDDEQFF. The CDR3 DNA reads as TGTGCCAGCAGCGTAGACCACCGGGGCGGGAGTGACGATGAGCAGTTCTTC. This chain uses TRBV9 with TRBJ2-1, with 7 nucleotides matching TRBD2. Trimming removed 0 bases from V and 8 bases from J; junction bases left unmatched: 14. The CDR3 is 17 amino acids. Germline values: CDR1 SGDLS, CDR2 YYNGEE.

The chain uses TRBV28 and TRBJ2-2; 9 bases align to TRBD1. Unmatched junction bases numbered 8, after V lost 4 bases and J lost 5 bases. This CDR3 contains 16 residues. Germline V lookup: CDR1 MDHEN, CDR2 SYDVKM. CDR3 in amino acids: CASSSPGQGVTGELFF. CDR3 DNA sequence: TGTGCCAGCAGTTCCCCGGGACAGGGTGTGACCGGGGAGCTGTTTTTT.

This clone was recorded once. Other DNA sequences from this sample encode an identical CDR3 as well. The chain links TRBV9 to TRBJ2-1; 8 nucleotides line up with TRBD1. Germline V CDR1 and CDR2: SGDLS, YYNGEE. V lost 1 base, J lost 4 bases, and 1 base stayed unmatched. This CDR3 contains 14 residues. The CDR3 loop is CASSVQGAYNEQFF. CDR3 sequence (DNA): TGTGCCAGCAGCGTACAGGGGGCTTACAATGAGCAGTTCTTC.

The chain has TRBV5-1 and TRBJ1-2, with D perhaps TRBD1 (6 bases). This CDR3 contains 14 residues. The germline V gene has CDR1 SGHRS and CDR2 YFSETQ. The germline V and J ends were trimmed by 5 bases and 1 base, with 12 bases remaining between them. CDR3 in DNA: TGCGCCAGCAGGACAGGAGTTGTTAACTATGGCTACACCTTC. This codes for CASRTGVVNYGYTF.

The rearrangement links TRBV4-1 to TRBJ2-1; tentative D call: TRBD2 (5 bases). V was clipped by 0 bases and J by 1 base, with 19 bases between them. The CDR3 contains 19 residues. From germline, CDR1 is MGHRA and CDR2 YSYEKL. The CDR3 region has the DNA TGCGCCAGCAGCCAAGATTCAGCGATCGGGAAGCCGTCCTACAATGAGCAGTTCTTC. Amino acids: CASSQDSAIGKPSYNEQFF.